This T cell receptor (beta chain) came from a study of OX40 agonist ivuxolimab in advanced cancers. Germline CDR1 SGHTS, CDR2 YDEGEE. This CDR3 is built from 14 residues. V shed 4 bases and J 6 bases; nucleotides not matched to a gene: 2. TCRdb's table, derived via immunoSEQ multiplex PCR, lists solely in-frame clones and lacks some. The data contain approximately 27,000 clones, roughly nine tenths of them singletons. The sequence came from an adult with an advanced solid tumor such as melanoma, head and neck, liver or kidney cancer. The specimen comprised CD4+ or CD8+ T cells sorted from blood, sampled in a trial of the OX40 agonist ivuxolimab. V is TRBV5-8 and J is TRBJ2-1, with 12 bases lining up with TRBD1. The CDR3 DNA reads as TGTGCCAGCAGCCAGGGACAGGGGGCCAATGAGCAGTTCTTC. It specifies CASSQGQGANEQFF.